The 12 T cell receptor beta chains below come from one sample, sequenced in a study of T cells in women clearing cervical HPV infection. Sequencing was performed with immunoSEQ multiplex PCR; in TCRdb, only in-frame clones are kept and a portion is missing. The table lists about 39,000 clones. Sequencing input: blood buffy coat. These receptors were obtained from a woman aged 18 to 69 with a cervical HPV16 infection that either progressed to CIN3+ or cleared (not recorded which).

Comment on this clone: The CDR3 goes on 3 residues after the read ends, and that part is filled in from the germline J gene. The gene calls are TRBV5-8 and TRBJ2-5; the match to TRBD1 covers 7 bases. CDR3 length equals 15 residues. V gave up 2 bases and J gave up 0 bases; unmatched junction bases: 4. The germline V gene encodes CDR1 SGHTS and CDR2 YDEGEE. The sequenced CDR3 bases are TGTGCCAGCAGCTTCGGCAGGGGGTACCAAGAGACC. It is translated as CASSFGRGYQET. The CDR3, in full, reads CASSFGRGYQETQYF.

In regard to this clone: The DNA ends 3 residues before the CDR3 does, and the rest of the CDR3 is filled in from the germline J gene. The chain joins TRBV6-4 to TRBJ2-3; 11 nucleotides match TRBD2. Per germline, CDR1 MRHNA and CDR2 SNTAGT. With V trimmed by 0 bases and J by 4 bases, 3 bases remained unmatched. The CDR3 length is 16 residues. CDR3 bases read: TGTGCCAGCAGTGACTCGGCTAGCGGGGGGTCAGATACG. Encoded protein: CASSDSASGGSDT. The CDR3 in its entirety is CASSDSASGGSDTQYF.

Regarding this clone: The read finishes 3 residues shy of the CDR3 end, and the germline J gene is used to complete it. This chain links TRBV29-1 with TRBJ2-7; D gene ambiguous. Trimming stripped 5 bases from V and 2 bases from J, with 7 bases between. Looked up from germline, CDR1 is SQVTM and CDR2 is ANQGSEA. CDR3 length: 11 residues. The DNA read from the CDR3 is TGCAGCGTTTTCGCAGCCTACGAG. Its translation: CSVFAAYE. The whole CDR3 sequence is CSVFAAYEQYF.

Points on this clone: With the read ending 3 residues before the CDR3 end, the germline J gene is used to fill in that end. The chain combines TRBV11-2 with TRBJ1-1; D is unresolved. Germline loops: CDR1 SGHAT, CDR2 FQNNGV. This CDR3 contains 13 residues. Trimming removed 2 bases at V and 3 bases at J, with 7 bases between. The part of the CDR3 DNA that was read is TGTGCCAGCAGCTTACTCACGGACACTGAA. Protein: CASSLLTDTE. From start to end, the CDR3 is CASSLLTDTEAFF.

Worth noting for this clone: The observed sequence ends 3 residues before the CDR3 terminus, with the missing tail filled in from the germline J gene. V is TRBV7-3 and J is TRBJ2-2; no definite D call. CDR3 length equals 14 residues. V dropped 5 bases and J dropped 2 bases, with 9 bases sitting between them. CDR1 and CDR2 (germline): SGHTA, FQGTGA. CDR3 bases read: TGTGCCAGCAGCCGCAGCGTTAACACCGGGGAG. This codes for CASSRSVNTGE. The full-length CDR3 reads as CASSRSVNTGELFF.

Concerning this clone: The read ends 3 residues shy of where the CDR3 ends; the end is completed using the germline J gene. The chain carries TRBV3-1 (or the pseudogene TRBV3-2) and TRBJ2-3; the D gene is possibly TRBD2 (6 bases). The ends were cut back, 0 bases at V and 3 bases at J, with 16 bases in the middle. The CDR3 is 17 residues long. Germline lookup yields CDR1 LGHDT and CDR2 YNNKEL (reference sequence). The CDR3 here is CASSQDLVGTLTDTQYF. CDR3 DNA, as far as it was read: TGTGCCAGCAGCCAAGATTTAGTAGGGACTTTAACAGATACG.

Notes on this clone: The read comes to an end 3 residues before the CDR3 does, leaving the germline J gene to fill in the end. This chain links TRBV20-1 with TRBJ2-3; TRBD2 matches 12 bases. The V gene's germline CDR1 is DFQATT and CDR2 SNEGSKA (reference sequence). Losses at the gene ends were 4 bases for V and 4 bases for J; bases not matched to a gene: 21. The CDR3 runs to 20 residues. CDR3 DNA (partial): TGCAGTGCTACCTTCAGACAGGGGTGGTCTAGCGGGGGGGTCGCAGATACG. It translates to CSATFRQGWSSGGVADT. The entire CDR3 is CSATFRQGWSSGGVADTQYF.

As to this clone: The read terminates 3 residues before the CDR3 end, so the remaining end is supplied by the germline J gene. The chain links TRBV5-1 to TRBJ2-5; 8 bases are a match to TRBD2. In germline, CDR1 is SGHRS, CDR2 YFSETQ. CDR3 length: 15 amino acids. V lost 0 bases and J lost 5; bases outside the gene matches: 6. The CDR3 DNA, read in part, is TGCGCCAGCAGCTTGGACTCGGGGGGGCTGGAGACC. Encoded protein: CASSLDSGGLET. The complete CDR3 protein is CASSLDSGGLETQYF.

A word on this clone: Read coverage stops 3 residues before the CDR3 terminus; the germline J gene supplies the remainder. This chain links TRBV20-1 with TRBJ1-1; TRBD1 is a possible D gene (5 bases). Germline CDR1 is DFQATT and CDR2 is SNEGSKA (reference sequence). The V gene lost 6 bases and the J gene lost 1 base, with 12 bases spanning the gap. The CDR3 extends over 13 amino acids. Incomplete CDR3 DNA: TGCAGTGCCAGTACCAGGGCGAACACTGAA. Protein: CSASTRANTE. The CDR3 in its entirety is CSASTRANTEAFF.

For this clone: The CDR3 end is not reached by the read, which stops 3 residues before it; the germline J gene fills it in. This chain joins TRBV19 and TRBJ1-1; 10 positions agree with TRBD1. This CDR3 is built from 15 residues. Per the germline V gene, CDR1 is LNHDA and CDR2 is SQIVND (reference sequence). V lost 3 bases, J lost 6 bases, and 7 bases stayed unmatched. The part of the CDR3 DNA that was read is TGTGCCAGTAGTATCTGGATGGACAGGGGGGCTGAA. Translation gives CASSIWMDRGAE. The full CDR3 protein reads CASSIWMDRGAEAFF.

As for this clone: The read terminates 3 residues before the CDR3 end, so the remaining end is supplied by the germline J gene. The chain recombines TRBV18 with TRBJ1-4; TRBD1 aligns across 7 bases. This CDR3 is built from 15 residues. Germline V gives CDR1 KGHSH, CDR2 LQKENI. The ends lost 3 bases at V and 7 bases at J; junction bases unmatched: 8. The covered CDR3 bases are TGTGCCAGCTCACCCTTCAGGGGGGAGAGTGAAAAA. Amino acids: CASSPFRGESEK. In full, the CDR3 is CASSPFRGESEKLFF.

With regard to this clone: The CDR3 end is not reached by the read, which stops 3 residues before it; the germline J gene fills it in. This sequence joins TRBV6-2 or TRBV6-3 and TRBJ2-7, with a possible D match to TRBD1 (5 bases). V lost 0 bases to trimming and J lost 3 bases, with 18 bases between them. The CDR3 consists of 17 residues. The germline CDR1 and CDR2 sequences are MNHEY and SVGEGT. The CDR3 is CASSYSKSQDNYYEQYF. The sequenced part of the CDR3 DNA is TGTGCCAGCAGTTACTCGAAATCCCAGGACAACTACTACGAG.